This TCR beta chain was captured by sequencing in a study of blood T cell repertoires in COVID-19 (dated by TCRdb to between 2020 and 2021). Background on the whole study: Samples covering the acute and convalescent phases of COVID-19 were provided by collaborators in the United States, Italy and Spain. The material from the prospective study consisted of cDNA or gDNA derived from T cells, B-cell-depleted T cells, or PBMCs. Subjects who had been exposed to COVID-19, were actively infected with it, or had recovered from it provided the deeply sampled blood TCRbeta repertoires that made up the dataset. A freely available public database, intended as a resource for researchers studying the immune response to SARS-CoV-2, is where the repertoires were released. The samples were drawn from two sources: the first 160 participants of the ongoing ImmuneRACE study, and some 1,300 subjects contributed by 6 global collaborators. Sample metadata almost always included a de-identified subject ID, COVID-19 status, age in years and sex. HLA class I and class II types, where available, came from metadata supplied by the sample provider rather than from assay-based typing. On the study overall, not on this receptor specifically: How much clinical and demographic metadata was included differed by source and by participant, and the metadata was provided uncurated.

Whole blood was collected in K2EDTA tubes by collaborating institutions according to the institutions' own protocols. For TCRbeta analysis, collaborators shipped samples as frozen whole blood, isolated PBMCs, or DNA extracted from either of those sample types. Note on this clone: This receptor's antigen is unknown. No clone much larger than this one lies a single base away; base qualities are absent.

TCRbeta CDR3 regions were amplified from genomic DNA by means of the immunoSEQ Assay, a bias-controlled multiplex PCR. In the paper's pipeline: Within the assay, amplification of reference gene primers was used to estimate how many nucleated cells each sample contained. To quantify the absolute abundance of each unique TCRbeta CDR3 rearrangement, sequence reads were collapsed and filtered. For each sample, productive Simpson clonality was calculated as the square root of Simpson's diversity index across productive rearrangements. TCRdb took this table from immuneACCESS and kept in-frame rearrangements with V and J called. Such tables lack part of the clones; where checked against another copy, unresolved V genes explain under half of the gap, and the rest is unexplained. V and J calls and clone size are as listed in that table; D and trimming were resolved from the DNA. The sample table records about 250,000 clones; around 80% of these occur just once. Of the sample, 5.5% is held by the ten largest clones.

Sample: peripheral blood. The TCR was taken from a human donor in a cohort sampled during active COVID-19.

In nucleotides, the sequence is TGTGCCAGCAGCTTGGAAGGGACTGGGATAGGCTATGGCTACACCTTC. Protein translation: CASSLEGTGIGYGYTF. The chain is encoded by TRBV5-5 joined to TRBJ1-2; the D region possibly corresponds to TRBD1 (5 bases align). Its CDR3 holds 16 amino acids, cysteine through phenylalanine. Just CDR3 DNA is preserved here, 48 bases in frame from base 1. Cut back by 0 bases and 4 bases, the V and J ends lie 16 bases apart. CDR1 and CDR2 are drawn from the germline V gene (reference sequence): SGHKS, YYEKEE. Reference TRBV5-5 and TRBJ1-2 proteins supply the regions before and after the CDR3; the full variable domain is: DAGVTQSPTHLIKTRGQQVTLRCSPISGHKSVSWYQQVLGQGPQFIFQYYEKEERGRGNFPDRFSARQFPNYSSELNVNALLLGDSALYLCASSLEGTGIGYGYTFGSGTRLTVV.